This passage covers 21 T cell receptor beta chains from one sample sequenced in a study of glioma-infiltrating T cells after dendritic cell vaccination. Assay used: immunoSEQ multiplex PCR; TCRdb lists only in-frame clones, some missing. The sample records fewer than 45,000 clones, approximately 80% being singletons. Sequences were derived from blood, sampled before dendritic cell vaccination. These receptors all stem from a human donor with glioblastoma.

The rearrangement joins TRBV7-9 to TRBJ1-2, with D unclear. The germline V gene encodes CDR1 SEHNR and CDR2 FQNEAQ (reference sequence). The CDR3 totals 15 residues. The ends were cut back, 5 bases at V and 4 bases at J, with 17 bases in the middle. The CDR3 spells CASSPDPGSIYGYTF. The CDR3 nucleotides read TGTGCCAGCAGCCCCGATCCGGGGTCGATCTATGGCTACACCTTC.

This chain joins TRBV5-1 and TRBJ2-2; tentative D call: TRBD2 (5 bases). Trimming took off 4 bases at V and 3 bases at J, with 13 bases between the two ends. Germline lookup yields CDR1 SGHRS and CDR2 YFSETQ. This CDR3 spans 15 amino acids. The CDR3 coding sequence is TGCGCCAGCAGCCATTTTGACGGGGACACCGGGGAGCTGTTTTTT. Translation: CASSHFDGDTGELFF. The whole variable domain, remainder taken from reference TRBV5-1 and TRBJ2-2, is KAGVTQTPRYLIKTRGQQVTLSCSPISGHRSVSWYQQTPGQGLQFLFEYFSETQRNKGNFPGRFSGRQFSNSRSEMNVSTLELGDSALYLCASSHFDGDTGELFFGEGSRLTVL.

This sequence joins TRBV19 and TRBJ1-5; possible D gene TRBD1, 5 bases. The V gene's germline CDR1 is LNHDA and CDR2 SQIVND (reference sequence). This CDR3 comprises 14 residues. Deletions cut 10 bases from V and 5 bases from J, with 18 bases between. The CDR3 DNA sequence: TGTGCCACTAACCAAAGCAGGGTCTATCAGCCCCAGCATTTT. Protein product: CATNQSRVYQPQHF.

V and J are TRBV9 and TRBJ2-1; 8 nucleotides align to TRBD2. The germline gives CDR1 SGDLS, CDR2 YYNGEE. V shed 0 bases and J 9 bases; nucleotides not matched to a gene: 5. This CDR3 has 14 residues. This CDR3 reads CASSVVERGGEQFF. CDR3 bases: TGTGCCAGCAGCGTAGTGGAACGGGGGGGTGAGCAGTTCTTC.

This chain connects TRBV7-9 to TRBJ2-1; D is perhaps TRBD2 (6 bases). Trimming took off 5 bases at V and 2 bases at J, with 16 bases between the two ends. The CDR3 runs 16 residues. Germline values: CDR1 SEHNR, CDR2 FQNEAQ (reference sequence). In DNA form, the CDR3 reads TGTGCCAGCAGCCGGGGACTCCACCTGGCCTACAATGAGCAGTTCTTC. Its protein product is CASSRGLHLAYNEQFF.

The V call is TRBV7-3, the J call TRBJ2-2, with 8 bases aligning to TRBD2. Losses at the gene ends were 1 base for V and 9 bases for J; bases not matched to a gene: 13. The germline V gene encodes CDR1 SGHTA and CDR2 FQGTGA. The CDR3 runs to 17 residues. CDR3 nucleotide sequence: TGTGCCAGCAGCTTAATTCGCGCGGGGGGCGTTAGCCGGGAGCTGTTTTTT. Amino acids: CASSLIRAGGVSRELFF.

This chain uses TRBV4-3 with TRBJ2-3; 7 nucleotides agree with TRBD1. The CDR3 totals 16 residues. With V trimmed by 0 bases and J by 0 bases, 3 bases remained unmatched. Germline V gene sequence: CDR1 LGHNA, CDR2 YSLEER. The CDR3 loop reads CASSQDGQASTDTQYF. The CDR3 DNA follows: TGCGCCAGCAGCCAAGACGGACAGGCCAGCACAGATACGCAGTATTTT.

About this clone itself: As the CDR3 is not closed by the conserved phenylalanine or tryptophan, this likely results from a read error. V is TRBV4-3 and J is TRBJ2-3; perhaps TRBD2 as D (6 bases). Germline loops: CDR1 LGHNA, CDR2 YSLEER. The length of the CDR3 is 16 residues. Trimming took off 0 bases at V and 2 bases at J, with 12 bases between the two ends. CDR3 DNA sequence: TGCGCCAGCAGCCAAGAATTTCGGGGGTTCACAGATACGCAGTATTTG. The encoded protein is CASSQEFRGFTDTQYL.

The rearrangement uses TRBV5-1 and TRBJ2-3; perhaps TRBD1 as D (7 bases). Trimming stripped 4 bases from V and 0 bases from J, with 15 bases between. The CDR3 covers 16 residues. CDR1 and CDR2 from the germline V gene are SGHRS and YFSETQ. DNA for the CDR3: TGCGCCAGCAGCCCCCAGGGGGGCTCTAGCACAGATACGCAGTATTTT. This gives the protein CASSPQGGSSTDTQYF.

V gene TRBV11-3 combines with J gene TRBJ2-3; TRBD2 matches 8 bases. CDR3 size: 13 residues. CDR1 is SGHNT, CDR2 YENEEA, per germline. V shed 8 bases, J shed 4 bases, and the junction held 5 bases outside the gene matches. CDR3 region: CASSTSAADTQYF. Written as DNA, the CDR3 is TGTGCCAGCTCGACTAGCGCCGCAGATACGCAGTATTTT.

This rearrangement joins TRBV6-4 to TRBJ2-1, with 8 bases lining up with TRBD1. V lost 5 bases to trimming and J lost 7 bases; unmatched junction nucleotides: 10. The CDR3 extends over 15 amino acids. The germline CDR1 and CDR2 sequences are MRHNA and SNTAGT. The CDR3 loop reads CASSKTGDRGNEQFF. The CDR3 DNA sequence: TGTGCCAGCAGTAAGACAGGGGATCGAGGGAATGAGCAGTTCTTC.

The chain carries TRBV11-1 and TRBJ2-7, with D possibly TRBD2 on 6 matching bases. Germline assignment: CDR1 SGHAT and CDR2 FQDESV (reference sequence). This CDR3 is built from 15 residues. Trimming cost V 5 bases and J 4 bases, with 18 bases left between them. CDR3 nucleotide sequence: TGTGCCAGCAGCCCGAGGTCCGGGACTCGGTACGAGCAGTACTTC. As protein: CASSPRSGTRYEQYF.

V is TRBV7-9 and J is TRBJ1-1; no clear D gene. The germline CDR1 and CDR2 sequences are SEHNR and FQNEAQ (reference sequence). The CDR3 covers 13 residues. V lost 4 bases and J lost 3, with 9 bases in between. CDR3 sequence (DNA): TGTGCCAGCAGCTCCTACGGGGACACTGAAGCTTTCTTT. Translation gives CASSSYGDTEAFF.

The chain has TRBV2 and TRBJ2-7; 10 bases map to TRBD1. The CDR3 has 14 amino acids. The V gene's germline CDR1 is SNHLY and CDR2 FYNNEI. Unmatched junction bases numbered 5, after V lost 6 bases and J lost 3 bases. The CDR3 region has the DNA TGTGCCAGCAGGTCCGGGACAGGGGTCTACGAGCAGTACTTC. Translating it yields CASRSGTGVYEQYF.

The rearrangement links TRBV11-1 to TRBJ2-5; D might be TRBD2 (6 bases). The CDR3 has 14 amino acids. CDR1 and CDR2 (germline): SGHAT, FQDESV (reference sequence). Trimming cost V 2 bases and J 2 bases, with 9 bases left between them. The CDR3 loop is CASSLLGLQETQYF. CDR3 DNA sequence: TGTGCCAGCAGCTTACTGGGACTGCAAGAGACCCAGTACTTC. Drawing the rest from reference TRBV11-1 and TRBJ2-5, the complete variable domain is EAEVAQSPRYKITEKSQAVAFWCDPISGHATLYWYRQILGQGPELLVQFQDESVVDDSQLPKDRFSAERLKGVDSTLKIQPAELGDSAMYLCASSLLGLQETQYFGPGTRLLVL.

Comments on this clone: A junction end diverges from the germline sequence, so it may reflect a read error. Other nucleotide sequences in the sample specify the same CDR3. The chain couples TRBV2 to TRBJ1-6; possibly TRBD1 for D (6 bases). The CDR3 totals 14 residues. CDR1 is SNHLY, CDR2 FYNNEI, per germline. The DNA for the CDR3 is TGTGCCAGGGGGGAGGGGGACTATAATTCCCCCCTCCACTTT. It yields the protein CARGEGDYNSPLHF.

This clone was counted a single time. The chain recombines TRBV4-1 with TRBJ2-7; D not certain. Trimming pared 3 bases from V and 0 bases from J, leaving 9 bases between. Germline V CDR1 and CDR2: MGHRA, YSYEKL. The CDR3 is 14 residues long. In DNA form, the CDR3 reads TGCGCCAGCAGCCATCAGACACTCTCCTACGAGCAGTACTTC. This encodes CASSHQTLSYEQYF.

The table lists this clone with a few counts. The CDR3 is CASSYLKGVNIQYF. CDR3 sequence (DNA): TGTGCCAGCAGTTACCTTAAGGGGGTAAACATTCAGTACTTC. The chain combines TRBV6-5 with TRBJ2-4; tentatively, D is TRBD1 (6 bases). CDR1 and CDR2 from the germline V gene are MNHEY and SVGAGI. The CDR3 consists of 14 residues. Trimming shortened V by 2 bases and J by 6 bases, and 11 bases separated the two germline ends.

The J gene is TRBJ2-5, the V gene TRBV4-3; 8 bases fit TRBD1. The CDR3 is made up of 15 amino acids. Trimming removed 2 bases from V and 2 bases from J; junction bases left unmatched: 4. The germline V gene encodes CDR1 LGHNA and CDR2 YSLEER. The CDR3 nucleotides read TGCGCCAGCAGCCAAAACAGGGGGACACAAGAGACCCAGTACTTC. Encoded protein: CASSQNRGTQETQYF.

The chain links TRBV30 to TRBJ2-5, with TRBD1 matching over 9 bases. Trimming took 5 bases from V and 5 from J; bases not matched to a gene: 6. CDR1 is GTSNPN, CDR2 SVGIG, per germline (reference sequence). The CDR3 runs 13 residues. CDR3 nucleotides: TGTGCCTGGGGGACAGGGCTGAGGGAGACCCAGTACTTC. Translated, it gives CAWGTGLRETQYF. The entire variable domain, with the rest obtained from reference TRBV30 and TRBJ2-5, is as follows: SQTIHQWPATLVQPVGSPLSLECTVEGTSNPNLYWYRQAAGRGLQLLFYSVGIGQISSEVPQNLSASRPQDRQFILSSKKLLLSDSGFYLCAWGTGLRETQYFGPGTRLLVL.

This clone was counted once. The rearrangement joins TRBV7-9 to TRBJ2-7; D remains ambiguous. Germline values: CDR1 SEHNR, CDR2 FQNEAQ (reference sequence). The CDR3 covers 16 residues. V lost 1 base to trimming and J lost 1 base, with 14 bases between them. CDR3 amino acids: CASSLGNRGASYEQYF. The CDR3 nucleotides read TGTGCCAGCAGCTTAGGAAACCGTGGAGCTTCCTACGAGCAGTACTTC.